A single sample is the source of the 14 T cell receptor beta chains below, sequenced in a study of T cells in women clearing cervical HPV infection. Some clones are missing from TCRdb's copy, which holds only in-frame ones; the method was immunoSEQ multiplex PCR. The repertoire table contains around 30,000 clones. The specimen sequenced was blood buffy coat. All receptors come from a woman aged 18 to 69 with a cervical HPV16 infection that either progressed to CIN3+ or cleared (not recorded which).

The chain's CDR3 is CASSFTKRGQPQHF. The covered CDR3 bases are TGTGCCAGCAGTTTTACCAAGAGGGGTCAGCCC. The chain couples TRBV28 to TRBJ1-5, with D tentatively TRBD1 (5 bases). The read gets to within 3 residues of the CDR3 end, and the germline J gene fills in the rest. V was clipped by 3 bases and J by 6 bases, with 12 bases between them. The CDR3 is 14 residues long. CDR1 is MDHEN and CDR2 is SYDVKM in the germline V gene.

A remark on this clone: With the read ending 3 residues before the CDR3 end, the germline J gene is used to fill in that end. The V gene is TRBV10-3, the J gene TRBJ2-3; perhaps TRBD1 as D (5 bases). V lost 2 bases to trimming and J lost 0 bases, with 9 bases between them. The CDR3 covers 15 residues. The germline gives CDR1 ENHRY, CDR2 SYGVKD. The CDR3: CAISELRQSTDTQYF. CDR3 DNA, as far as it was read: TGTGCCATCAGTGAGCTGAGACAGAGCACAGATACG.

CDR3 region: CAWSGQGGYGYTF. The sequenced part of the CDR3 DNA is TGTGCCTGGAGTGGGCAGGGTGGGTATGGC. This chain uses TRBV30 with TRBJ1-2; D might be TRBD1 (5 bases). The CDR3 end is not reached by the read, which stops 3 residues before it; the germline J gene fills it in. CDR1 is GTSNPN and CDR2 is SVGIG in the germline V gene (reference sequence). Trimming cost V 1 base and J 5 bases, with 11 bases left between them. The length of the CDR3 is 13 residues.

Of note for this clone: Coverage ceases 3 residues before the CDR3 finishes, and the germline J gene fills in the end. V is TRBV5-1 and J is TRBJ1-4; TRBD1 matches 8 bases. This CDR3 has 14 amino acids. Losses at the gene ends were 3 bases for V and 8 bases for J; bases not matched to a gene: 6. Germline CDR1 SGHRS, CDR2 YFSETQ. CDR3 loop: CASSSGQESEKLFF. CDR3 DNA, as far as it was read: TGCGCCAGCAGCTCGGGACAGGAAAGCGAAAAA. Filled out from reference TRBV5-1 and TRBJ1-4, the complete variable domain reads KAGVTQTPRYLIKTRGQQVTLSCSPISGHRSVSWYQQTPGQGLQFLFEYFSETQRNKGNFPGRFSGRQFSNSRSEMNVSTLELGDSALYLCASSSGQESEKLFFGSGTQLSVL.

This CDR3 is CASSLVGLAGELYEQYF. The DNA read from the CDR3 is TGTGCCAGCAGCTTAGTGGGACTAGCGGGAGAACTCTACGAG. J is TRBJ2-7 and V is TRBV13; TRBD2 agrees at 14 bases. The read is 3 residues too short to cover the CDR3 end, so that end is filled in from the germline J gene. Germline V gene lookup returns CDR1 PRHDT and CDR2 FYEKMQ (reference sequence). V was pared by 1 base and J by 3 bases, with 5 bases of the junction left unmatched. The CDR3 is made up of 17 amino acids.

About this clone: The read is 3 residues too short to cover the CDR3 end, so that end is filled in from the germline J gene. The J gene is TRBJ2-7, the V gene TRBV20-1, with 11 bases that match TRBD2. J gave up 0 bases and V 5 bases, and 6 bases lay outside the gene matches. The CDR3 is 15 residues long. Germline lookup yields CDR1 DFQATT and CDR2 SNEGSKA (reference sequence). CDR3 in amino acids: CSAPGTSGSSYEQYF. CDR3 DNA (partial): TGCAGTGCTCCCGGGACTAGCGGAAGCTCCTACGAG.

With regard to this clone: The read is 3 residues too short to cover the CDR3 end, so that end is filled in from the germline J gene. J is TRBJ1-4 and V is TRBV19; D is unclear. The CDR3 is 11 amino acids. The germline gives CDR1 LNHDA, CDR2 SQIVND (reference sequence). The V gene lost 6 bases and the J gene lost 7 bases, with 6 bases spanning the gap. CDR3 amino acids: CASSNSEKLFF. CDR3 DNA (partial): TGTGCCAGTAGCAATTCTGAAAAA.

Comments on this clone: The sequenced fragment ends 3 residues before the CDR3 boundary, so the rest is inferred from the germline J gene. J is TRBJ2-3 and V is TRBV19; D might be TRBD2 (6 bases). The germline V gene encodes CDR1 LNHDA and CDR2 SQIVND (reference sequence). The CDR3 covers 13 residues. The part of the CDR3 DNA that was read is TGTGCCAGTAGTATTGGGGGACTGGAGCCG. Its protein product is CASSIGGLEP. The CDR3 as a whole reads CASSIGGLEPQYF.

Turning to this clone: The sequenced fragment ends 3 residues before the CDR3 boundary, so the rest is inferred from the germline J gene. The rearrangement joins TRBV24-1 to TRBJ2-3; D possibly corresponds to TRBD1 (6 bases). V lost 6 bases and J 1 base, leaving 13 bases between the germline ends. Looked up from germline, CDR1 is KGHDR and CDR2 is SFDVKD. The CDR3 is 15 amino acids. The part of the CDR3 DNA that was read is TGTGCCACCAGTCTAGGGGGAGCCGGCACAGATACG. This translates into CATSLGGAGTDT. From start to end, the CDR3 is CATSLGGAGTDTQYF.

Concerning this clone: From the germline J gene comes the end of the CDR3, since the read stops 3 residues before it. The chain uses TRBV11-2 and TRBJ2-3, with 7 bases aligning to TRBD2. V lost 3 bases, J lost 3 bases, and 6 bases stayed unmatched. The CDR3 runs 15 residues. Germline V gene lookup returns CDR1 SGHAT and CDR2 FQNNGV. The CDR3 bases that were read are TGTGCCAGCAGCTTCCCAGCGGGAAGGACAGATACG. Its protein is CASSFPAGRTDT. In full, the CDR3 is CASSFPAGRTDTQYF. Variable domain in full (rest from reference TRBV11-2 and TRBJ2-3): EAGVAQSPRYKIIEKRQSVAFWCNPISGHATLYWYQQILGQGPKLLIQFQNNGVVDDSQLPKDRFSAERLKGVDSTLKIQPAKLEDSAVYLCASSFPAGRTDTQYFGPGTRLTVL.

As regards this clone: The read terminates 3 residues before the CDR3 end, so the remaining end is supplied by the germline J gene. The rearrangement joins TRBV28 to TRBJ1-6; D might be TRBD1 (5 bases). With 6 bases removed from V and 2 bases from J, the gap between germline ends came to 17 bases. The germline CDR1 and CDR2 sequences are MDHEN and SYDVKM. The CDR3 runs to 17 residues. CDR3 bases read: TGTGCCAGCAGACCCGTGACGAGGGGAACCTATAATTCACCC. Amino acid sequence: CASRPVTRGTYNSP. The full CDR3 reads CASRPVTRGTYNSPLHF.

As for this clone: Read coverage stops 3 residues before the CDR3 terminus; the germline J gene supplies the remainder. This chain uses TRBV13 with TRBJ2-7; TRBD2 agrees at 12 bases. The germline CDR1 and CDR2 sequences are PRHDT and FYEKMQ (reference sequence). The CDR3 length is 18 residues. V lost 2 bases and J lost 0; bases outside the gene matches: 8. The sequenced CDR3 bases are TGTGCCAGCAGCTTACGGGCTAGCGGGAGGGCCGGCTCCTACGAG. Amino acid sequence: CASSLRASGRAGSYE. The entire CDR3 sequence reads CASSLRASGRAGSYEQYF.

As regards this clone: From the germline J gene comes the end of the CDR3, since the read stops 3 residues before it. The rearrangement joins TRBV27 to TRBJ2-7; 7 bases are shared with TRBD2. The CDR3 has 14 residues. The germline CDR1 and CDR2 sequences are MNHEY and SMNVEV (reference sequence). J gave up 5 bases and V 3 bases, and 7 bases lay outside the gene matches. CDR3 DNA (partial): TGTGCCAGCAGTTTGGGCGGGAGCGGGGACGAG. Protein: CASSLGGSGDE. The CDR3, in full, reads CASSLGGSGDEQYF.

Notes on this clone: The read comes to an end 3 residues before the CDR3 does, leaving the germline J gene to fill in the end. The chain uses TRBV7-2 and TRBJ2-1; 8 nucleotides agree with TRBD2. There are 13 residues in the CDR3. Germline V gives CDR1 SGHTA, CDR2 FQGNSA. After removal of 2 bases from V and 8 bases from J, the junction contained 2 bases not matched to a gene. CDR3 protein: CASSLSGRHEQFF. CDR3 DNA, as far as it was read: TGTGCCAGCAGCTTAAGCGGGAGACATGAG.